This T cell receptor beta chain was obtained from a study of tumor-infiltrating lymphocytes in oesophageal squamous cell carcinoma. The CDR3 has 16 residues. V lost 0 bases and J lost 6; bases outside the gene matches: 2. TCRdb called the PCR reads again in MiXCR, with one record for every CDR3 protein. Counted here are approximately 20,000 distinct CDR3 sequences, 40% to 50% occurring once; the ten biggest clones make up approximately 41%. The V and J genes are TRBV12-3 or TRBV12-4 and TRBJ2-1, with TRBD2 matching 13 bases. Sample: esophageal tumor tissue. The sequence derives from a male donor with esophageal squamous cell carcinoma. As DNA, the CDR3 is TGTGCCAGCAGTTTAGCTCGACTAGCGGGAGGCAATGAGCAGTTCTTC. Encoded protein: CASSLARLAGGNEQFF.